One and the same sample provided the 18 T cell receptor beta chains below, sequenced in a study of T cell repertoires in cytomegalovirus infection. TCRdb passed the reads through MiXCR, listing each CDR3 protein once. The sample holds approximately 250,000 distinct CDR3 sequences, approximately 9% seen once. Source material: PBMCs. The receptors here all came from a human donor in good health (CMV status not recorded). Some clones in this sample may be carry-over from other donors' samples.

This clonotype occurred once. V gene TRBV3-1 combines with J gene TRBJ1-5; D is unresolved. This CDR3 comprises 14 residues. Deletions cut 4 bases from V and 6 bases from J, with 13 bases between. Per germline, CDR1 LGHDT and CDR2 YNNKEL (reference sequence). DNA for the CDR3: TGTGCCAGCAGCCTTGGGGTGTTCGGTCAGCCCCAGCATTTT. This encodes CASSLGVFGQPQHF. Full variable domain (outside the CDR3, taken from reference TRBV3-1 and TRBJ1-5): DTAVSQTPKYLVTQMGNDKSIKCEQNLGHDTMYWYKQDSKKFLKIMFSYNNKELIINETVPNRFSPKSPDKAHLNLHINSLELGDSAVYFCASSLGVFGQPQHFGDGTRLSIL.

This clonotype appeared many times. J is TRBJ2-3 and V is TRBV7-2; D tentatively fits TRBD1 or TRBD2 (6 bases each). The ends were cut back, 2 bases at V and 6 bases at J, with 15 bases in the middle. CDR1 is SGHTA and CDR2 is FQGNSA in the germline V gene. This CDR3 has 15 amino acids. CDR3 DNA: TGTGCCAGCAGCTTAAGGTCGGGGGCAGGGGATACGCAGTATTTT. Translated: CASSLRSGAGDTQYF.

This clonotype showed up just a few times. V gene TRBV12-3 or TRBV12-4 combines with J gene TRBJ2-5, with D perhaps matching TRBD2 (6 bases). The CDR3 length is 14 residues. The V end lost 5 bases, the J end lost 5 bases, and 15 bases lay between the germline ends. CDR3 DNA: TGTGCCAGCAGTAACCCCGGGACTCCGGAGACCCAGTACTTC. As protein: CASSNPGTPETQYF.

This clonotype was recorded many times. The chain carries TRBV7-2 and TRBJ1-1; D unresolved. The CDR3 contains 12 residues. V was shortened by 5 bases and J by 5 bases, with 9 bases between the two germline ends. The germline V gene has CDR1 SGHTA and CDR2 FQGNSA. The DNA for the CDR3 is TGTGCCAGCAGCAGGGCTAGGACTGAAGCTTTCTTT. It is translated as CASSRARTEAFF.

This clonotype was counted many times. The chain carries TRBV7-2 and TRBJ2-3, with D hard to call. V was shortened by 1 base and J by 2 bases, with 4 bases between the two germline ends. Germline V gene lookup returns CDR1 SGHTA and CDR2 FQGNSA. CDR3 length equals 13 residues. This CDR3 is CASSLGPTDTQYF. The CDR3 bases are TGTGCCAGCAGCTTAGGCCCCACAGATACGCAGTATTTT.

The rearrangement links TRBV7-8 to TRBJ1-2; perhaps TRBD1 as D (5 bases). Germline-derived CDR1 and CDR2 are SGHVS and FQNEAQ. V gave up 2 bases and J gave up 6 bases, with 10 bases separating them. The CDR3 covers 13 residues. Written as DNA, the CDR3 is TGTGCCAGCAGCTTAAGCAGGGCCCATGGCTACACCTTC. As protein: CASSLSRAHGYTF.

This sequence joins TRBV20-1 and TRBJ2-3; 7 nucleotides line up with TRBD2. The CDR3 covers 14 residues. After removal of 1 base from V and 4 bases from J, the junction contained 5 bases not matched to a gene. The V gene's germline CDR1 is DFQATT and CDR2 SNEGSKA (reference sequence). CDR3 in DNA: TGCAGTGCTAGAGGACTAGCCGCCCCAGATACGCAGTATTTT. Amino acid sequence: CSARGLAAPDTQYF.

The CDR3, as DNA: TGTGCCAGCAGTTACCAATATCGACGGAGGGATAATGAAAAACTGTTTTTT. Amino acids: CASSYQYRRRDNEKLFF. This rearrangement joins TRBV12-3 or TRBV12-4 to TRBJ1-4; D uncertain. V was cut by 4 bases and J by 4 bases, with 19 bases left in between. This CDR3 has 17 residues.

Many counts were recorded for this clonotype. The chain uses TRBV7-9 and TRBJ1-1; possible D gene TRBD1, 5 bases. This CDR3 has 14 residues. V lost 4 bases and J lost 5, with 14 bases in between. Germline CDR1 reads SEHNR; CDR2 reads FQNEAQ (reference sequence). CDR3 region: CASSYLDGGTEAFF. The DNA for the CDR3 is TGTGCCAGCAGCTACTTAGATGGGGGAACTGAAGCTTTCTTT.

This clonotype was detected ten times or more. V gene TRBV7-2 combines with J gene TRBJ2-7, with D uncertain. Germline V gives CDR1 SGHTA, CDR2 FQGNSA. This CDR3 has 14 amino acids. V lost 1 base, J lost 6 bases, and 13 bases lay in between. In DNA, the CDR3 is TGTGCCAGCAGCTTAGGCCAGCAGTTCGGCGAGCAGTACTTC. Translating gives CASSLGQQFGEQYF.

This clonotype was observed at least ten times. The V call is TRBV25-1, the J call TRBJ2-3, with a tentative D call TRBD1 (5 bases). V lost 5 bases to trimming and J lost 1 base, with 7 bases between them. CDR1 is MGHDK, CDR2 SYGVNS, per germline. The CDR3 is 13 amino acids. This chain's CDR3 is CASSPQGTDTQYF. The CDR3 DNA is TGTGCCAGCAGTCCACAGGGCACAGATACGCAGTATTTT.

As concerns this clonotype: This sequence may be a read error, since a much larger clone differs from it by one base. This chain links TRBV5-6 with TRBJ2-1; TRBD2 aligns across 7 bases. Germline V gives CDR1 SGHDT, CDR2 YYEEEE. This CDR3 contains 20 residues. CDR3 amino acids: CTSSPTGGGGAGPLINEQFF. CDR3 bases: TGTACCAGCAGCCCGACTGGTGGGGGGGGAGCGGGACCCTTGATCAATGAGCAGTTCTTC.

This clonotype was counted at least ten times. V is TRBV7-2 and J is TRBJ1-5, with a weak D call TRBD1 (6 bases). Per the germline V gene, CDR1 is SGHTA and CDR2 is FQGNSA. The CDR3 is 14 amino acids. Trimming shortened V by 4 bases and J by 7 bases, and 14 bases separated the two germline ends. CDR3 bases: TGTGCCAGCAGCTCCGGGGCCGGGGGCCAGCCCCAGCATTTT. Translating gives CASSSGAGGQPQHF.

The chain employs TRBV29-1 and TRBJ1-2; D may be TRBD1 (5 bases). CDR3 length equals 14 residues. Trimming left V 4 bases short and J 4 bases short, with 16 bases between. Germline CDR1 is SQVTM and CDR2 is ANQGSEA. For the CDR3, the DNA is TGCAGCGTTGTATCCACGGGGACTTTCTATGGCTACACCTTC. Translation gives CSVVSTGTFYGYTF.

This clonotype has a handful of counts. The V gene is TRBV20-1, the J gene TRBJ2-7, with D possibly TRBD2 on 6 matching bases. Between the trimmed V and J ends, which lost 4 bases and 0 bases, there was a span of 10 bases. CDR3 length: 13 amino acids. CDR1 is DFQATT and CDR2 is SNEGSKA in the germline V gene (reference sequence). The CDR3 DNA reads TGCAGTGCTACCGGAGGGAGCTCCTACGAGCAGTACTTC. Protein product: CSATGGSSYEQYF.

The rearrangement joins TRBV24-1 to TRBJ1-2; 7 bases match TRBD1. CDR1 and CDR2 from the germline V gene are KGHDR and SFDVKD. J lost 3 bases, V lost 6 bases, and 6 bases had no gene match. The CDR3 length is 14 residues. The CDR3 nucleotides read TGTGCCACCAGTTCACAGGGGATCGACTATGGCTACACCTTC. It encodes CATSSQGIDYGYTF.

The CDR3 bases are TGTGCCACCGACAGCCTCTACGAGCAGTACTTC. This translates into CATDSLYEQYF. The genes are TRBV28 and TRBJ2-7; tentative D call: TRBD1 (5 bases). Trimming shortened V by 10 bases and J by 3 bases, and 10 bases separated the two germline ends. CDR3 length equals 11 residues. Germline V gene data show CDR1 as MDHEN and CDR2 as SYDVKM.

This clonotype was seen more than once but under ten times. The chain uses TRBV20-1 and TRBJ1-5, with TRBD1 matching over 8 bases. V lost 3 bases, J lost 4 bases, and 5 bases stayed unmatched. The length of the CDR3 is 14 residues. CDR1 and CDR2 from the germline V gene are DFQATT and SNEGSKA (reference sequence). The CDR3 DNA sequence: TGCAGTGCTAGGCAGGGGGCCCGGAATCAGCCCCAGCATTTT. Amino acid sequence: CSARQGARNQPQHF.